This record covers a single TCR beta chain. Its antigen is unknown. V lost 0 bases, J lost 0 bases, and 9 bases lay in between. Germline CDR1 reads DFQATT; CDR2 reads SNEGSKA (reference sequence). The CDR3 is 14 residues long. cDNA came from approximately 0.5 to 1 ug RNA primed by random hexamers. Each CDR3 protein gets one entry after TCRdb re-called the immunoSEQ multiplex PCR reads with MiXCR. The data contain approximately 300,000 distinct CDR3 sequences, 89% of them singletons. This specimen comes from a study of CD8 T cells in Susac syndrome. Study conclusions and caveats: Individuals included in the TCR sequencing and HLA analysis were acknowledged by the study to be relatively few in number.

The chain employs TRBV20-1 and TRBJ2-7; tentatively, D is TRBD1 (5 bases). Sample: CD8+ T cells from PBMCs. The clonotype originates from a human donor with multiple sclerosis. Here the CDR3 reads CSARDPDISYEQYF. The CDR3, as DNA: TGCAGTGCTAGAGATCCGGACATCTCCTACGAGCAGTACTTC.